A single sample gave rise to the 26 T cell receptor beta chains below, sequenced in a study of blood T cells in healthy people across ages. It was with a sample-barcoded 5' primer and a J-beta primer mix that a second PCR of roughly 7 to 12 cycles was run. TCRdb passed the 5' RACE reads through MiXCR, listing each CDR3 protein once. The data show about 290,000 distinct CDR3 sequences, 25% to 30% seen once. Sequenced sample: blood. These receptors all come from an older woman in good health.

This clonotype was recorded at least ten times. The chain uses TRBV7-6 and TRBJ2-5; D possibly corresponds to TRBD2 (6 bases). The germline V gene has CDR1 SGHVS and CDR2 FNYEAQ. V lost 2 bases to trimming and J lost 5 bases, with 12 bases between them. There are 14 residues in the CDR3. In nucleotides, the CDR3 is TGTGCCAGCAGCTTAATATGGGGGGTCGAGACCCAGTACTTC. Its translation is CASSLIWGVETQYF.

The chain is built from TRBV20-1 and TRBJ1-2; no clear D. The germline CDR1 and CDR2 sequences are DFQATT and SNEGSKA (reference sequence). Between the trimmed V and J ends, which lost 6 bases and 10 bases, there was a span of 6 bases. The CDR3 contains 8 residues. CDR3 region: CSARAYTF. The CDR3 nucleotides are TGCAGTGCACGGGCCTACACCTTC.

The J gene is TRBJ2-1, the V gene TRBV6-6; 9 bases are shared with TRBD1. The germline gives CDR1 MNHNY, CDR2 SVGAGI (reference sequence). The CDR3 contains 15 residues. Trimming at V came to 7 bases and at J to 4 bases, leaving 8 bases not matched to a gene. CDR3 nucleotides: TGTGCCAGCAAACCTACAGGGGGCCGGTACAATGAGCAGTTCTTC. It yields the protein CASKPTGGRYNEQFF.

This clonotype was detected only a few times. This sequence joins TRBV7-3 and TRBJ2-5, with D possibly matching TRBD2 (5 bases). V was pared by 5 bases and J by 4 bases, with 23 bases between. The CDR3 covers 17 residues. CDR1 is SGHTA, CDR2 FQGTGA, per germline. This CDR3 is CASSKVILNGNGETQYF. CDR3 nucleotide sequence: TGTGCCAGCAGCAAAGTTATTCTCAACGGGAACGGAGAGACCCAGTACTTC.

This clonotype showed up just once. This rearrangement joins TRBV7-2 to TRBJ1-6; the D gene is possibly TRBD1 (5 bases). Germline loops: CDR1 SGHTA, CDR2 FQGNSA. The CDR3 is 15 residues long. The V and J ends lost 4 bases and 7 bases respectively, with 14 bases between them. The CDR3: CASSSVGQGNSPLHF. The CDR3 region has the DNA TGTGCCAGCAGCTCAGTAGGTCAGGGAAATTCACCCCTCCACTTT.

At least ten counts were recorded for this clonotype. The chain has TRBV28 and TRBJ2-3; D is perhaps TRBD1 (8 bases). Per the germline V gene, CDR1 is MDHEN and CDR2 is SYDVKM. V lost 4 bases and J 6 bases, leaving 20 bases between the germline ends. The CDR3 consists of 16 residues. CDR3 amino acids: CASSSPQGEGSDTQYF. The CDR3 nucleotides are TGTGCCAGCAGTTCGCCACAGGGGGAGGGTAGCGATACGCAGTATTTT.

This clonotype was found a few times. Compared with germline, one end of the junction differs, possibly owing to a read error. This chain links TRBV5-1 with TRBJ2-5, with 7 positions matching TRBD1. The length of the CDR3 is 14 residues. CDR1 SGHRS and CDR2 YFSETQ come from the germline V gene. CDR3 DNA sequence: TGCGCCAGCAGCTGGACAGGTTGGGGCGAGACCCTGTACTTC. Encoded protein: CASSWTGWGETLYF.

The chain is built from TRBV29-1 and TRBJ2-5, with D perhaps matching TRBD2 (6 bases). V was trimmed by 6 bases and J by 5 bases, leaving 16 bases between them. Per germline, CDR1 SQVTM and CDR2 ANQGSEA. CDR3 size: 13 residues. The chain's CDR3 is CSVPRGTAETQYF. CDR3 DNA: TGCAGCGTACCTCGGGGGACGGCGGAGACCCAGTACTTC. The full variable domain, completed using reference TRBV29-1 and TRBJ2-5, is SAVISQKPSRDICQRGTSLTIQCQVDSQVTMMFWYRQQPGQSLTLIATANQGSEATYESGFVIDKFPISRPNLTFSTLTVSNMSPEDSSIYLCSVPRGTAETQYFGPGTRLLVL.

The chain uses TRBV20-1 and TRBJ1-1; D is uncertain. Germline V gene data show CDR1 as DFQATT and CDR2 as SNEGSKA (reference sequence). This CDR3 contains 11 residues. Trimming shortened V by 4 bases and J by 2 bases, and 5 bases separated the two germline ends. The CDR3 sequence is CSAMKNTEAFF. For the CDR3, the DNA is TGCAGTGCTATGAAAAACACTGAAGCTTTCTTT.

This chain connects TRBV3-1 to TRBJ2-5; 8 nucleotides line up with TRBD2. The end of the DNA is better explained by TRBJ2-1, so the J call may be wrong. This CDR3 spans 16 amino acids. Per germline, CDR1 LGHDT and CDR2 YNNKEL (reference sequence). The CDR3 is CASSQAWTSRDGEQFF. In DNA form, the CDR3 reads TGTGCCAGCAGCCAAGCGTGGACTAGCCGTGACGGGGAGCAGTTCTTC.

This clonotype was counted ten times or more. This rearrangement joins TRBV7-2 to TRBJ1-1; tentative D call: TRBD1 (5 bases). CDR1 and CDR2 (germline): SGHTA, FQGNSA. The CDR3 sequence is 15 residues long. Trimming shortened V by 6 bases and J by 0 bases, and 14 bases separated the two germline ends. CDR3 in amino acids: CASSPRGGVNTEAFF. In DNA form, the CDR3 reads TGTGCCAGCAGTCCTCGCGGGGGGGTGAACACTGAAGCTTTCTTT.

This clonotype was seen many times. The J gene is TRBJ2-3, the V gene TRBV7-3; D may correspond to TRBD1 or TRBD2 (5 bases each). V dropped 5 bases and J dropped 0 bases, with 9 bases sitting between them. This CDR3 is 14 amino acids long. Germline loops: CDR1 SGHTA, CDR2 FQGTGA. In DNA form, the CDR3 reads TGTGCCAGCAGCCGGGACGGAAGCACAGATACGCAGTATTTT. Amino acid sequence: CASSRDGSTDTQYF. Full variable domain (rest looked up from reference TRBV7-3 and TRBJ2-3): GAGVSQTPSNKVTEKGKYVELRCDPISGHTALYWYRQSLGQGPEFLIYFQGTGAADDSGLPNDRFFAVRPEGSVSTLKIQRTERGDSAVYLCASSRDGSTDTQYFGPGTRLTVL.

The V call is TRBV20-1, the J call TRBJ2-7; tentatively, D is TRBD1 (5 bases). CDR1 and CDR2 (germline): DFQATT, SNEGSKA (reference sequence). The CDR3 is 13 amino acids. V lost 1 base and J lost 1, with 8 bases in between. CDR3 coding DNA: TGCAGTGCTAGAGGACAGAGGTCCTACGAGCAGTACTTC. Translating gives CSARGQRSYEQYF.

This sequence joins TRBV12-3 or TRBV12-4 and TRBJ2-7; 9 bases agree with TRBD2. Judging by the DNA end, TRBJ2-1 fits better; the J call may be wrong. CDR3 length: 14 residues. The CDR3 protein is CASTESSGNNEQFF. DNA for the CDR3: TGTGCCAGCACGGAGTCTAGCGGGAACAATGAGCAGTTCTTC.

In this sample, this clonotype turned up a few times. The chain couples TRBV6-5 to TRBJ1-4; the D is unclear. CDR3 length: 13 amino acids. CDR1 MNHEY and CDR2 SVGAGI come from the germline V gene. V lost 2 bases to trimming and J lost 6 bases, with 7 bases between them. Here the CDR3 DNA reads TGTGCCAGCAGTTACATAAGGGATGAAAAACTGTTTTTT. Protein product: CASSYIRDEKLFF.

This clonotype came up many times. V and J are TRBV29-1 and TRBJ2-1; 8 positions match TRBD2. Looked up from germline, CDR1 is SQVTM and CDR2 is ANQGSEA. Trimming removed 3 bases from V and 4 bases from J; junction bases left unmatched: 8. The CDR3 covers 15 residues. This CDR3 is CSVDPPSGGYNEQFF. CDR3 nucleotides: TGCAGCGTTGATCCCCCCAGCGGGGGTTACAATGAGCAGTTCTTC.

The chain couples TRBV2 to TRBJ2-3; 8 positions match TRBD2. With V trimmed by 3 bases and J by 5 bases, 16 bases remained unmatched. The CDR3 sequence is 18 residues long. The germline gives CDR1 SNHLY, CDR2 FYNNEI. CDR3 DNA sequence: TGTGCCAGCAGTGAGGGAGGGCGGACTAGCTGGTTGGAAGATACGCAGTATTTT. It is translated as CASSEGGRTSWLEDTQYF.

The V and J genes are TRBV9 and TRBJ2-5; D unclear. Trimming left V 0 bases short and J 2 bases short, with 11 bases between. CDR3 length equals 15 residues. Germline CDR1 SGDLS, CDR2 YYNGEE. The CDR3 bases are TGTGCCAGCAGCGTAGGGGAACTTATTCAAGAGACCCAGTACTTC. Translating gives CASSVGELIQETQYF. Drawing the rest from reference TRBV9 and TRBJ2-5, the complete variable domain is DSGVTQTPKHLITATGQRVTLRCSPRSGDLSVYWYQQSLDQGLQFLIQYYNGEERAKGNILERFSAQQFPDLHSELNLSSLELGDSALYFCASSVGELIQETQYFGPGTRLLVL.

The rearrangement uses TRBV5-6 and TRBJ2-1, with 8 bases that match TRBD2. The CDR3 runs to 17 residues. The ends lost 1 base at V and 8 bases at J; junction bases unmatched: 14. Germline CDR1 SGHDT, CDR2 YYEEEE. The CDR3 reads CASSLLGLSGSGDEQFF. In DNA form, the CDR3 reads TGTGCCAGCAGCTTGTTAGGCCTCAGCGGGAGCGGTGATGAGCAGTTCTTC.

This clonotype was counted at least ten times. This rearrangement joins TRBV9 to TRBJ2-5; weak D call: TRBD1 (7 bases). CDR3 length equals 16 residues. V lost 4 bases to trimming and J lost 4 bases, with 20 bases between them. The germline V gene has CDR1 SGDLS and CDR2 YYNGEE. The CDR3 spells CASSSTQGRKGETQYF. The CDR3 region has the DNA TGTGCCAGCAGCTCGACACAGGGGAGGAAGGGAGAGACCCAGTACTTC. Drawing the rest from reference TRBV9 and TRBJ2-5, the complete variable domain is DSGVTQTPKHLITATGQRVTLRCSPRSGDLSVYWYQQSLDQGLQFLIQYYNGEERAKGNILERFSAQQFPDLHSELNLSSLELGDSALYFCASSSTQGRKGETQYFGPGTRLLVL.

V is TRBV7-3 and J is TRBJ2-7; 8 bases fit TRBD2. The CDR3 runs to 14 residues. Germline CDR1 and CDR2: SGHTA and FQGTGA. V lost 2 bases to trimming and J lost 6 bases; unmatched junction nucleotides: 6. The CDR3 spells CASSLYSGTGEQYF. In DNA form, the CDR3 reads TGTGCCAGCAGCTTATATAGCGGGACGGGCGAGCAGTACTTC.

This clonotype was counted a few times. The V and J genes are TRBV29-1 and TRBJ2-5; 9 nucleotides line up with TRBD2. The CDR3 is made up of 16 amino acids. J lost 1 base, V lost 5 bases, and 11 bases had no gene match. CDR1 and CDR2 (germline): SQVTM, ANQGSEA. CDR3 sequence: CSVLREGLAPQETQYF. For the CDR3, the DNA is TGCAGCGTTTTGCGGGAGGGCCTGGCACCCCAAGAGACCCAGTACTTC.

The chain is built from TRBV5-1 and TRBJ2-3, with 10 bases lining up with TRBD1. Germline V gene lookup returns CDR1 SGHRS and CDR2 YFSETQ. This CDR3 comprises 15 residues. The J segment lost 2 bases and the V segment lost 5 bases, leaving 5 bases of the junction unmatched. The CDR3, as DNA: TGCGCCAGCAGGGGGACAGGGGTCCTCACAGATACGCAGTATTTT. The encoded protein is CASRGTGVLTDTQYF.

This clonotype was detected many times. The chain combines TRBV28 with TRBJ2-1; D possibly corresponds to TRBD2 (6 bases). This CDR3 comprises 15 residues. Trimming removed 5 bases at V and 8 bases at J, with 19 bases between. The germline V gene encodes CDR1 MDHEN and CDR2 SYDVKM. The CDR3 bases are TGTGCCAGCAGTATCGGCGGCGGGGCTCGTGATGAGCAGTTCTTC. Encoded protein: CASSIGGGARDEQFF.

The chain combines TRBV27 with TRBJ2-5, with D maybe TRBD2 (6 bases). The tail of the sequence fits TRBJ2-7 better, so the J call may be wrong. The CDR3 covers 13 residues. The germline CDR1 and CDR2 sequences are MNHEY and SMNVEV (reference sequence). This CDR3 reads CATVRLGSPEQYF. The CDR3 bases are TGTGCCACCGTAAGACTAGGTAGTCCCGAGCAGTACTTC.

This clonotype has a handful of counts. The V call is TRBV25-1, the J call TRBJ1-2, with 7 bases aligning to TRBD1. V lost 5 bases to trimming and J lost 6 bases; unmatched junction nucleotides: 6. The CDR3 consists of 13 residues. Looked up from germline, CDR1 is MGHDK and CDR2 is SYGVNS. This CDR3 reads CASSYRGRDGYTF. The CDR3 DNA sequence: TGTGCCAGCAGTTACAGGGGAAGGGATGGCTACACCTTC.